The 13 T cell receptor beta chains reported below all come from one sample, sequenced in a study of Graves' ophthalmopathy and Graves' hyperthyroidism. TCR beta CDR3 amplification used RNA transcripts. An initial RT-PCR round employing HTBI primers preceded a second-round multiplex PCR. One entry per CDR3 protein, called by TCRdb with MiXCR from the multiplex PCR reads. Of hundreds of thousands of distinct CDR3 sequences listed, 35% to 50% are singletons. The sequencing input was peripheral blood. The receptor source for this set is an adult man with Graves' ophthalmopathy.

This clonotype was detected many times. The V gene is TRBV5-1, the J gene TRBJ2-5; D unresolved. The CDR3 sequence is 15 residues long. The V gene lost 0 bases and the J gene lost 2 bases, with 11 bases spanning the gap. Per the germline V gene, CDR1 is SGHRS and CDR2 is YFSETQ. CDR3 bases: TGCGCCAGCAGCTTGGAGTATGCGAGTCAAGAGACCCAGTACTTC. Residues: CASSLEYASQETQYF.

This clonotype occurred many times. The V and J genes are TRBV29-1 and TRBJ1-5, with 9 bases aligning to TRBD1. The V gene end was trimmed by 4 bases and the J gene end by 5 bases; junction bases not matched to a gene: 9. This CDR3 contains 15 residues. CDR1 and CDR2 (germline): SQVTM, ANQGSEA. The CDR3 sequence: CSVAPTGGGDQPQHF. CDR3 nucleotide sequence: TGCAGCGTTGCCCCGACAGGGGGTGGCGATCAGCCCCAGCATTTT. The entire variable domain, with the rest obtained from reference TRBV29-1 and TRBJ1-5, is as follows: SAVISQKPSRDICQRGTSLTIQCQVDSQVTMMFWYRQQPGQSLTLIATANQGSEATYESGFVIDKFPISRPNLTFSTLTVSNMSPEDSSIYLCSVAPTGGGDQPQHFGDGTRLSIL.

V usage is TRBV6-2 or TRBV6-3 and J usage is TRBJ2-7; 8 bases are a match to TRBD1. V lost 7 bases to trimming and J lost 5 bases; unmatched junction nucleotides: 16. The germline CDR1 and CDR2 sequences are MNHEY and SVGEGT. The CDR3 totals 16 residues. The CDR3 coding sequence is TGTGCCAGCACCCCACACGGGACAGGACCGATCCACGAGCAGTACTTC. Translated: CASTPHGTGPIHEQYF.

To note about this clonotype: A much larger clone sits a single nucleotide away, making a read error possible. CDR3 loop: CSARPPGRGNHGYTF. The CDR3 DNA sequence: TGCAGTGCTAGGCCTCCGGGACGGGGAAACCATGGCTACACCTTC. The chain has TRBV20-1 and TRBJ1-2; TRBD1 might be the D (5 bases). Deletions cut 3 bases from V and 6 bases from J, with 20 bases between. This CDR3 is 15 amino acids long. Germline-derived CDR1 and CDR2 are DFQATT and SNEGSKA (reference sequence).

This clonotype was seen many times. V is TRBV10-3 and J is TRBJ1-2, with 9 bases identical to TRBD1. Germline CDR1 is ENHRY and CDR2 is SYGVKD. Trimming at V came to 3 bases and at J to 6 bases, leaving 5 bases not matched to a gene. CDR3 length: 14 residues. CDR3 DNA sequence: TGTGCCATCAGTGAACAGGGGGCGATTGATGGCTACACCTTC. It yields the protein CAISEQGAIDGYTF.

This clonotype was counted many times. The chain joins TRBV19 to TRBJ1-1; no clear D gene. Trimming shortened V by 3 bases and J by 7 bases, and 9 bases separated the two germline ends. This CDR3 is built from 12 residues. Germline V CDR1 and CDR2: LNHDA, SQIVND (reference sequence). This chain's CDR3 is CASSIFGSEAFF. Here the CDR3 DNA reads TGTGCCAGTAGTATCTTCGGCAGTGAAGCTTTCTTT.

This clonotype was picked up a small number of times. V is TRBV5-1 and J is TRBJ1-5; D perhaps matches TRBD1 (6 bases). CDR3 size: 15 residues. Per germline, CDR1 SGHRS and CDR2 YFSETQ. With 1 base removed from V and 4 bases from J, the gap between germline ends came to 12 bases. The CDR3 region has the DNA TGCGCCAGCAGCTTGAGTTGGGGGCCTAATCAGCCCCAGCATTTT. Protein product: CASSLSWGPNQPQHF.

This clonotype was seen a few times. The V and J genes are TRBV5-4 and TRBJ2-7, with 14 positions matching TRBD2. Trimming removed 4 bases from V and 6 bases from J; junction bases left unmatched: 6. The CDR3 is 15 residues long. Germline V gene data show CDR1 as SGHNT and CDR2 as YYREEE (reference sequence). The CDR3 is CASSRGTSGSSEQYF. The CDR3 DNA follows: TGTGCCAGCAGCCGTGGGACTAGCGGGAGTTCCGAGCAGTACTTC.

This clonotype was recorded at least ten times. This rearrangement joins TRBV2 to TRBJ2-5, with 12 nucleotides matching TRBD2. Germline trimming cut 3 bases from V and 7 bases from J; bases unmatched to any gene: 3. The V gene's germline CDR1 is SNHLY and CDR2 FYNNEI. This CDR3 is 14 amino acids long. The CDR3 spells CASSEASGGGTQYF. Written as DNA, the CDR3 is TGTGCCAGCAGTGAGGCTAGCGGGGGGGGGACCCAGTACTTC.

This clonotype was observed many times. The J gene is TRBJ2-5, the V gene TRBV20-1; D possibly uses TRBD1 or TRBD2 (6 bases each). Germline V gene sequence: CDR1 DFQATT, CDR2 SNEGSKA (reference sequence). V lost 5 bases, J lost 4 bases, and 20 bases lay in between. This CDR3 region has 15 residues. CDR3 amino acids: CSAPEVLGGLETQYF. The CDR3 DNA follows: TGCAGTGCTCCCGAGGTCCTCGGGGGCTTAGAGACCCAGTACTTC.

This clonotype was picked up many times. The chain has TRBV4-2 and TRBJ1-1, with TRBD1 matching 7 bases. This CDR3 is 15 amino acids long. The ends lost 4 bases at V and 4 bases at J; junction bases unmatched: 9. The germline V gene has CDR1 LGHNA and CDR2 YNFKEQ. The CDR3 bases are TGTGCCAGCAGCCTCCCACAGGGGTCGGGCACTGAAGCTTTCTTT. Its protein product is CASSLPQGSGTEAFF.

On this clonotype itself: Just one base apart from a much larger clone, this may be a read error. CDR3 in DNA: TGTGCCAGTACATTGAGAAGCCGGGACGGGTCCTATGGCTACACCTTC. Translation: CASTLRSRDGSYGYTF. The V gene is TRBV19, the J gene TRBJ1-2; D may be TRBD1 (5 bases). V was shortened by 7 bases and J by 4 bases, with 22 bases between the two germline ends. The CDR3 contains 16 residues. The germline V gene encodes CDR1 LNHDA and CDR2 SQIVND (reference sequence).

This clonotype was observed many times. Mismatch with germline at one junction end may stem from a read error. CDR3 sequence reads: CASSGATGSNYGYTF. CDR3 nucleotides: TGTGCTAGCAGCGGGGCGACAGGGAGTAACTATGGCTACACCTTC. This chain connects TRBV7-7 to TRBJ1-2; 7 bases fit TRBD1. In germline, CDR1 is SSHAT, CDR2 FNYEAQ (reference sequence). This CDR3 has 15 residues. The whole variable domain, filled in from reference TRBV7-7 and TRBJ1-2, reads GAGVSQSPRYKVTKRGQDVTLRCDPISSHATLYWYQQALGQGPEFLTYFNYEAQPDKSGLPSDRFSAERPEGSISTLTIQRTEQRDSAMYRCASSGATGSNYGYTFGSGTRLTVV.